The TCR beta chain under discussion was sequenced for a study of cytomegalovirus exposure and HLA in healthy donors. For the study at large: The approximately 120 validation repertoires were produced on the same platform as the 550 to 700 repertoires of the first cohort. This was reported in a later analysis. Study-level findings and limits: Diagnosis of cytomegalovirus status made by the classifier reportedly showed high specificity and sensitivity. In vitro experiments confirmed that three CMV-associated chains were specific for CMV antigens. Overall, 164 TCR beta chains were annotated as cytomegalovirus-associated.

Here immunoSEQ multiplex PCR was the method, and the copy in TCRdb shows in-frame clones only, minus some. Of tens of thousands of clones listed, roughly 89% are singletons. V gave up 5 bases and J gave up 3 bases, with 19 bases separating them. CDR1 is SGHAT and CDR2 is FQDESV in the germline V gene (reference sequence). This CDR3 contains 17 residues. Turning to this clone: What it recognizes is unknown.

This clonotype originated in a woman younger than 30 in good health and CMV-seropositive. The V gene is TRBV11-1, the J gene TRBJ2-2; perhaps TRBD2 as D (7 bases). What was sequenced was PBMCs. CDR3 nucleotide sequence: TGTGCCAGCAGCACCCCGAGGGAGGGGGGAGACACCGGGGAGCTGTTTTTT. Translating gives CASSTPREGGDTGELFF.